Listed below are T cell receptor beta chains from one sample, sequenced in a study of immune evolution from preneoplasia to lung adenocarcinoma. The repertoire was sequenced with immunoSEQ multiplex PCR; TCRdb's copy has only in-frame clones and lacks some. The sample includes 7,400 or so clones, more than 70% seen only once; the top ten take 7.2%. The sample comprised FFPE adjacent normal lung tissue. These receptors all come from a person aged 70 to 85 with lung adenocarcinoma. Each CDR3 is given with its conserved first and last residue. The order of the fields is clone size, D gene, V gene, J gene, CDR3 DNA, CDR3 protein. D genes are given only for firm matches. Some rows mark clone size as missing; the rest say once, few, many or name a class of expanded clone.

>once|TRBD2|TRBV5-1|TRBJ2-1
TGCGCCAGCAGCCCAGCGGGGGGATACAATGAGCAGTTCTTC
CASSPAGGYNEQFF
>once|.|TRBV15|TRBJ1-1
TGTGCCACCAGCAGAGACTCGGGATTCACTGAAGCTTTCTTT
CATSRDSGFTEAFF
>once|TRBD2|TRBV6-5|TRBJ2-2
TGTGCCAGCAGTTTAGCGGGCTCAAACACCGGGGAGCTGTTTTTT
CASSLAGSNTGELFF
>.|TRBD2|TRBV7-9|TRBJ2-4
TGTGCCAGCAGCCCTGAGGGGGGAGCGGGAGGTGCCAAAAACATTCAGTACTTC
CASSPEGGAGGAKNIQYF
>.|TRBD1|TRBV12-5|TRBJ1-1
TGTGCTAGTGGTTCAGGGACAGGGTCTTACTTGGGCACTGAAGCTTTCTTT
CASGSGTGSYLGTEAFF
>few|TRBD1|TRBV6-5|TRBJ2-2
TGTGCCAGCAGTCGACTCACCGGGACAGGGGGCAGGTTTTTT
CASSRLTGTGGRFF
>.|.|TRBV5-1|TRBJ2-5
TGCGCCAGCAGCCCGGCGGCGGTGGCAGGCCAAACCCAGTACTTC
CASSPAAVAGQTQYF
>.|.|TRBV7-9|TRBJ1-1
TGTGCCAGCAGCCCTAGAGGCTGGCAGGGAAAAGCTTTCTTT
CASSPRGWQGKAFF
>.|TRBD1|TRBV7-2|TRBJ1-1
TGTGCCAGCAGCCCAAGGACAGGATCCACTGAAGCTTTCTTT
CASSPRTGSTEAFF
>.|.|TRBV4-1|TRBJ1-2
TGCGCCAGCAGCCAAGTAAAACAGGGAAACTATGGCTACACCTTC
CASSQVKQGNYGYTF
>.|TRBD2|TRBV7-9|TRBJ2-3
TGTGCCAGCAGCTTAGACGCAGGACTAGCGGAGGGCACAGATACGCAGTATTTT
CASSLDAGLAEGTDTQYF
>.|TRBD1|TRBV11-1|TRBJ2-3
TGTGCCAGCAGCCTCGGGACAGACCTGCAAGATACGCAGTATTTT
CASSLGTDLQDTQYF
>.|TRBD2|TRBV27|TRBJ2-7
TGTGCCAGCAGCAGGTCTAGCGGGGGCCCTCCCGCGGGGGAGCAGTACTTC
CASSRSSGGPPAGEQYF
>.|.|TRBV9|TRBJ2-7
TGTGCCAGCAGCGTAGGCGTAGGTTACGAGCAGTACTTC
CASSVGVGYEQYF
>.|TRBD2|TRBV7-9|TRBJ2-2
TGTGCCAGCAGCACAAACATAGGACTAGTAATCGGGGAGCTGTTTTTT
CASSTNIGLVIGELFF
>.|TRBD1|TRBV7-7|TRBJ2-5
TGTGCTAGCAGCCTCGGGGCAGGGGGCGCAGAGACCCAGTACTTC
CASSLGAGGAETQYF
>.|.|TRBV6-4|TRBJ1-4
TGTGCCAGCATTACAGGGCCGACTAATGAAAAACTGTTTTTT
CASITGPTNEKLFF
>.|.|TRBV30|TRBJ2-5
TGTGCCTGGAGTGTAATTGAGACCCAGTACTTC
CAWSVIETQYF
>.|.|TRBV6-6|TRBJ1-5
TGTGCCAGCAGTTACTCGTACAGGGACAATCAGCCCCAGCATTTT
CASSYSYRDNQPQHF
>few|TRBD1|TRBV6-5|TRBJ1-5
TGTGCCAGCAGTTACACGACAGGGGAGGAACAGCCCCAGCATTTT
CASSYTTGEEQPQHF
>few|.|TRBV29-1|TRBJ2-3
TGCAGCGCCAGGGAGGATACGCACTATTTT
CSAREDTHYF
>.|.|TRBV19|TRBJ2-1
TGTGCCAGTAGTACGCCGGGAATTGGGAATGCTGAGCAGTTCTTC
CASSTPGIGNAEQFF